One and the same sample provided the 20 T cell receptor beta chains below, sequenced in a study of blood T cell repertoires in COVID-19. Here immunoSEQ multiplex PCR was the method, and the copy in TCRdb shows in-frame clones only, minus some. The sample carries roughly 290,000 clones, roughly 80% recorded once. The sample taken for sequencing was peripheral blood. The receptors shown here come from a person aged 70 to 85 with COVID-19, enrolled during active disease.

The CDR3 sequence: CASNRGIEAFF. As DNA, the CDR3 is TGTGCCAGCAATCGAGGAATTGAAGCTTTCTTT. The chain links TRBV25-1 to TRBJ1-1; D unclear. Trimming pared 7 bases from V and 7 bases from J, leaving 10 bases between. Per germline, CDR1 MGHDK and CDR2 SYGVNS. The CDR3 covers 11 residues.

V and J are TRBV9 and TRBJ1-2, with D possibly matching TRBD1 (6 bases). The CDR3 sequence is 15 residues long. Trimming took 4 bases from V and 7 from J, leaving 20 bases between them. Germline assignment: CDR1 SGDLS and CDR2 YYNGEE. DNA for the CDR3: TGTGCCAGCAGCCCCCGAGGACAGTCGAGCAGTGGCTACACCTTC. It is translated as CASSPRGQSSSGYTF.

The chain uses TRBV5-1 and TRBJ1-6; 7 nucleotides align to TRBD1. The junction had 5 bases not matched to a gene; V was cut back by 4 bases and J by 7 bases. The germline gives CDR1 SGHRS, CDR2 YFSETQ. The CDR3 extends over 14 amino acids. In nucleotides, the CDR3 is TGCGCCAGCAGCAGTACAGGGGTAAATTCACCCCTCCACTTT. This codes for CASSSTGVNSPLHF. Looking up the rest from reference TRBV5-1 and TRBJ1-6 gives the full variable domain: KAGVTQTPRYLIKTRGQQVTLSCSPISGHRSVSWYQQTPGQGLQFLFEYFSETQRNKGNFPGRFSGRQFSNSRSEMNVSTLELGDSALYLCASSSTGVNSPLHFGNGTRLTVT.

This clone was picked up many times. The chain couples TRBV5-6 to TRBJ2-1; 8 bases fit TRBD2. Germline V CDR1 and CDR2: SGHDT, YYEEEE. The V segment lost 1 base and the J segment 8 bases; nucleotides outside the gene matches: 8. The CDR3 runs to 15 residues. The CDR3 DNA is TGTGCCAGCAGCTTGCCTACCCGGGGGGGCGATGAGCAGTTCTTC. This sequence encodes CASSLPTRGGDEQFF. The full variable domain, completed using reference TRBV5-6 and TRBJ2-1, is DAGVTQSPTHLIKTRGQQVTLRCSPKSGHDTVSWYQQALGQGPQFIFQYYEEEERQRGNFPDRFSGHQFPNYSSELNVNALLLGDSALYLCASSLPTRGGDEQFFGPGTRLTVL.

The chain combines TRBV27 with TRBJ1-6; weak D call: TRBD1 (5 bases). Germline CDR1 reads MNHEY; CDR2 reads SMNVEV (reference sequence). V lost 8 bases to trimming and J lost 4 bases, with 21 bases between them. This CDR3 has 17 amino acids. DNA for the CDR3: TGTGCCAGCGGGGGGACGGCCTCGTCGGGGTATAATTCACCCCTCCACTTT. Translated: CASGGTASSGYNSPLHF.

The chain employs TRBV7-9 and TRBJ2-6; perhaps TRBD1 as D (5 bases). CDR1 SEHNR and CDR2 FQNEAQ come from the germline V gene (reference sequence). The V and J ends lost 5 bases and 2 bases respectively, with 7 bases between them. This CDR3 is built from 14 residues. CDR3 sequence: CASSRTPGANVLTF. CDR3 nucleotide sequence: TGTGCCAGCAGCAGGACACCTGGGGCCAACGTCCTGACTTTC.

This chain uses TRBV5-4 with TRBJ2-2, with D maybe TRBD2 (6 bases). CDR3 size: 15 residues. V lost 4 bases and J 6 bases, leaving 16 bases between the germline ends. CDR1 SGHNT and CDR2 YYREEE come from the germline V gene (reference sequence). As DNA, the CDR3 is TGTGCCAGCAGCCCAAGACTAGATCCTGCCGGGGAGCTGTTTTTT. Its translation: CASSPRLDPAGELFF.

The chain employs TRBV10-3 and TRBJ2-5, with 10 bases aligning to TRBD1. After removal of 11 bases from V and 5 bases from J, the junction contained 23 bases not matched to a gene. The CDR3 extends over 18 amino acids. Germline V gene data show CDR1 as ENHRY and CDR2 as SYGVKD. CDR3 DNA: TGTGCCGTAAAAACCCCAAAAACCGGACAGGGGGGTAAGGAGACCCAGTACTTC. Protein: CAVKTPKTGQGGKETQYF.

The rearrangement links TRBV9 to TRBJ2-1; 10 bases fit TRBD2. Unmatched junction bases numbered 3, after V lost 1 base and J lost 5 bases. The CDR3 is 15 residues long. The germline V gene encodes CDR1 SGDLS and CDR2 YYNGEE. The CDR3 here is CASSVRAGGDNEQFF. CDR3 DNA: TGTGCCAGCAGCGTAAGAGCGGGAGGGGACAATGAGCAGTTCTTC.

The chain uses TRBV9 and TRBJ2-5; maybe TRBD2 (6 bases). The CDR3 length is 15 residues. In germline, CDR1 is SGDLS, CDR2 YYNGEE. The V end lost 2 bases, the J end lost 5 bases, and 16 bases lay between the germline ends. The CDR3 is CASSVGSWDFETQYF. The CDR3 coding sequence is TGTGCCAGCAGCGTGGGATCGTGGGACTTTGAGACCCAGTACTTC. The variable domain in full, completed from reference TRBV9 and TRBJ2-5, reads DSGVTQTPKHLITATGQRVTLRCSPRSGDLSVYWYQQSLDQGLQFLIQYYNGEERAKGNILERFSAQQFPDLHSELNLSSLELGDSALYFCASSVGSWDFETQYFGPGTRLLVL.

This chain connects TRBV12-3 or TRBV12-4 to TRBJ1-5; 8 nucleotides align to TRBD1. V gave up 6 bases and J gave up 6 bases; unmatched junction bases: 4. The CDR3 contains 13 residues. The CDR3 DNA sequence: TGTGCCAGCAGGCAGGGGGCTCCTCAGCCCCAGCATTTT. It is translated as CASRQGAPQPQHF.

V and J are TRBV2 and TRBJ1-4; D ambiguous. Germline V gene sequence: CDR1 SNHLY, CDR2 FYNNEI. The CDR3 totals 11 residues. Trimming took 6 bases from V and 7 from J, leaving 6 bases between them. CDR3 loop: CASRRGEKLFF. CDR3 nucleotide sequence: TGTGCCAGCAGAAGAGGTGAAAAACTGTTTTTT.

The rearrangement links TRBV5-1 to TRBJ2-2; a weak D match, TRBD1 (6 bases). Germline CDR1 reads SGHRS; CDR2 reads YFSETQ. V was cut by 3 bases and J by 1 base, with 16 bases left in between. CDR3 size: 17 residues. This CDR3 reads CASSSTTGTWNTGELFF. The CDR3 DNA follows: TGCGCCAGCAGCTCAACGACCGGGACATGGAACACCGGGGAGCTGTTTTTT.

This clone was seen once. The CDR3 DNA is TGTGCCAGCAGCATTGACAGCTATGGCTACACCTTC. This sequence encodes CASSIDSYGYTF. J is TRBJ1-2 and V is TRBV7-2; TRBD1 might be the D (5 bases). From germline, CDR1 is SGHTA and CDR2 FQGNSA. CDR3 length equals 12 residues. Trimming removed 5 bases from V and 4 bases from J, with 8 bases in between.

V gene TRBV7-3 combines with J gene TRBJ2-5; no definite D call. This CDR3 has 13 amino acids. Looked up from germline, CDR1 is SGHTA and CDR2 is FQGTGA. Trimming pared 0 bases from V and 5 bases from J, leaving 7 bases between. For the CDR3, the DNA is TGTGCCAGCAGCTTAACTGGCTGGGAGACCCAGTACTTC. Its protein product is CASSLTGWETQYF.

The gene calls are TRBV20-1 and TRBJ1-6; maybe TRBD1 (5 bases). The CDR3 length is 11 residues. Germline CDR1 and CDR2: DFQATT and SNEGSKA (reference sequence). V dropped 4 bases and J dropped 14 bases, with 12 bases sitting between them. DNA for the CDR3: TGCAGTGCTACACCACAGGCCACCCTCCACTTT. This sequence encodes CSATPQATLHF.

CDR3 coding DNA: TGTGCCAGCAGCGTGAGTGGACAGGGGTTCGAGCAGTACTTC. Its translation is CASSVSGQGFEQYF. The gene calls are TRBV9 and TRBJ2-7, with 9 bases fitting TRBD1. Per the germline V gene, CDR1 is SGDLS and CDR2 is YYNGEE. V dropped 2 bases and J dropped 6; count of bases not matched to a gene: 6. CDR3 size: 14 residues.

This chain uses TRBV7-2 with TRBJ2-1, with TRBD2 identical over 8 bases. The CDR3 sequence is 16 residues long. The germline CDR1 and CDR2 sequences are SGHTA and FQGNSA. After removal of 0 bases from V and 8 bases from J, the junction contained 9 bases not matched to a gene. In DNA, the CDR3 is TGTGCCAGCAGCTTAGCGGAGAGCGGGAGTTATGATGAGCAGTTCTTC. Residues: CASSLAESGSYDEQFF.

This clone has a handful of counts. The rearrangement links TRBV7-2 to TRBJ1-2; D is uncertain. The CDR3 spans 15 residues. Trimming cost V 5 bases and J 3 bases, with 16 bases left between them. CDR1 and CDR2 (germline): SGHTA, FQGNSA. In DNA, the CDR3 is TGTGCCAGCAGCCAGAAGGCACAGACGGACTATGGCTACACCTTC. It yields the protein CASSQKAQTDYGYTF.

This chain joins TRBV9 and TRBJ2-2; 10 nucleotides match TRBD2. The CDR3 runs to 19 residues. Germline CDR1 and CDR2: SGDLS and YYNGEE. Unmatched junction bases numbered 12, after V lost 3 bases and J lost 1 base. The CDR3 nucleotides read TGTGCCAGCAGCGCTCTTAGCGGGGGGTCCTACAAGAACACCGGGGAGCTGTTTTTT. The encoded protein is CASSALSGGSYKNTGELFF.